This paragraph reports one T cell receptor (beta chain). This specimen comes from a study of blood T cell repertoires in COVID-19. In the study overall: Collection of acute and convalescent COVID-19 samples took place in the United States, Italy and Spain. PBMCs, B-cell-depleted T cells, or T cells were the source of the cDNA or gDNA that made up the material.

Germline V gene data show CDR1 as LGHNA and CDR2 as YSLEER. The CDR3 is made up of 15 amino acids. Between the trimmed V and J ends, which lost 0 bases and 1 base, there was a span of 8 bases. Authors' processing steps: Reference gene primer amplification gave nucleated cell count estimates. The table came from immunoSEQ multiplex PCR; TCRdb's copy has only in-frame clones and leaves some out. That table furnishes V, J and clone size, whereas the DNA furnished D and trimming. Among about 50,000 clones listed, 70% to 90% were seen once. The source is a human donor in a cohort sampled during active COVID-19. V usage is TRBV4-3 and J usage is TRBJ2-3; D ambiguous. The specimen was peripheral blood. The CDR3 spells CASSQDRGGTDTQYF. CDR3 in DNA: TGCGCCAGCAGCCAAGATAGAGGCGGCACAGATACGCAGTATTTT.